This TCR beta chain was recorded in a study of T cell responses to AZD1222 COVID-19 vaccine. Broader study findings: Increased Spike-specific TCR breadth and depth were observed after two AZD1222 doses. The donor cohort was predominantly white British with a female majority, and clonal diversity may have been underestimated. Repertoires were sampled only after the peak T cell response.

On this clone itself: As yet, its antigen is unknown.

Trimming shortened V by 4 bases and J by 4 bases, and 13 bases separated the two germline ends. CDR1 is MGHRA, CDR2 YSYEKL, per germline. The CDR3 runs 14 residues. Clones were read by immunoSEQ multiplex PCR, and TCRdb kept only the in-frame ones, dropping some. The sample shows fewer than 120,000 clones, roughly nine tenths of them seen only once. The sample consisted of peripheral blood, taken on day 0 of AZD1222 vaccination. The chain recombines TRBV4-1 with TRBJ1-1; possibly TRBD1 for D (6 bases). This receptor was taken from an adult in good health. For the CDR3, the DNA is TGCGCCAGCAGCCCAGGGGAATTGAGCACTGAAGCTTTCTTT. Residues: CASSPGELSTEAFF.